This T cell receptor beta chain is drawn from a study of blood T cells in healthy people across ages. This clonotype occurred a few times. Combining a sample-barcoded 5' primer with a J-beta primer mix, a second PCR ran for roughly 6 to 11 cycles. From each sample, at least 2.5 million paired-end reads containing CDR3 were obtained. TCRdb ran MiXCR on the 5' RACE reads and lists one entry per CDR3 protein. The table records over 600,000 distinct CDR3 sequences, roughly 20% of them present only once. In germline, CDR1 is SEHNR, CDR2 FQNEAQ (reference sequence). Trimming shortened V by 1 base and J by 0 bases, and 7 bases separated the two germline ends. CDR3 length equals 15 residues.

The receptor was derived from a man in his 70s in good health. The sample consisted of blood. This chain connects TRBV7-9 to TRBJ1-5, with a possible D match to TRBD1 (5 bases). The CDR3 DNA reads TGTGCCAGCAGCTTAGGAGACAGTAGCAATCAGCCCCAGCATTTT. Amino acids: CASSLGDSSNQPQHF.